Shown below are 12 T cell receptor beta chains from a single sample sequenced in a study of OX40 agonist ivuxolimab in advanced cancers. Here immunoSEQ multiplex PCR was the method, and the copy in TCRdb shows in-frame clones only, minus some. Of about 25,000 clones in the sample, around 82% are singletons; the top ten hold more than 1.3%. The starting material was CD4+ or CD8+ T cells sorted from blood, obtained in a trial of the OX40 agonist ivuxolimab. The receptors were sampled from an adult with an advanced solid tumor such as melanoma, head and neck, liver or kidney cancer.

The chain joins TRBV30 to TRBJ2-6, with D unresolved. The CDR3 contains 15 residues. CDR1 and CDR2 from the germline V gene are GTSNPN and SVGIG (reference sequence). The ends were cut back, 0 bases at V and 2 bases at J, with 8 bases in the middle. CDR3 bases: TGTGCCTGGAGTGTACTTGGGACTGGGGCCAACGTCCTGACTTTC. The encoded protein is CAWSVLGTGANVLTF.

The chain joins TRBV7-2 to TRBJ1-1, with 9 positions matching TRBD1. Trimming took 5 bases from V and 4 from J; bases not matched to a gene: 2. CDR3 length: 13 amino acids. Germline V gene sequence: CDR1 SGHTA, CDR2 FQGNSA. CDR3 protein: CASSRQGVTEAFF. CDR3 coding DNA: TGTGCCAGCAGCCGACAGGGGGTCACTGAAGCTTTCTTT.

A few counts support this clone. V and J are TRBV18 and TRBJ2-1, with a tentative D call TRBD1 (6 bases). V was trimmed by 5 bases and J by 0 bases, leaving 8 bases between them. The CDR3 consists of 14 residues. Germline CDR1 and CDR2: KGHSH and LQKENI. CDR3: CASSARGSYNEQFF. The CDR3 DNA sequence: TGTGCCAGCTCAGCCAGGGGCTCCTACAATGAGCAGTTCTTC.

CDR3 DNA: TGTGCCAGCAGTCCACCCCGGCCCCTGCGGGGGTCCTACGAGCAGTACTTC. Amino acid sequence: CASSPPRPLRGSYEQYF. The chain carries TRBV28 and TRBJ2-7, with 7 bases fitting TRBD2. The junction had 14 bases not matched to a gene; V was cut back by 5 bases and J by 1 base. CDR3 size: 17 residues. Germline V gene data show CDR1 as MDHEN and CDR2 as SYDVKM.

V gene TRBV7-9 combines with J gene TRBJ2-2, with 8 bases aligning to TRBD2. V lost 8 bases, J lost 7 bases, and 12 bases stayed unmatched. The germline CDR1 and CDR2 sequences are SEHNR and FQNEAQ (reference sequence). The length of the CDR3 is 15 residues. The CDR3 region is CASRGGGSIGGELFF. In DNA, the CDR3 is TGTGCCAGCCGGGGGGGCGGGAGCATCGGCGGGGAGCTGTTTTTT.

The V gene is TRBV28, the J gene TRBJ2-7; 9 bases line up with TRBD1. Losses at the gene ends were 2 bases for V and 7 bases for J; bases not matched to a gene: 3. The CDR3 consists of 13 residues. Germline loops: CDR1 MDHEN, CDR2 SYDVKM. CDR3 residues: CASSLVGTGEQYF. CDR3 nucleotide sequence: TGTGCCAGCAGTTTAGTAGGGACAGGGGAGCAGTACTTC.

The chain employs TRBV7-2 and TRBJ1-2; D is ambiguous. Germline V gives CDR1 SGHTA, CDR2 FQGNSA. This CDR3 region has 13 residues. The V and J ends lost 6 bases and 5 bases respectively, with 13 bases between them. This CDR3 is CASSPSGRYGYTF. Here the CDR3 DNA reads TGTGCCAGCAGTCCAAGTGGAAGATATGGCTACACCTTC.

The count of this clone is one. This chain uses TRBV4-1 with TRBJ2-7; no reliable D call. Between the trimmed V and J ends, which lost 1 base and 5 bases, there was a span of 18 bases. CDR1 and CDR2 from the germline V gene are MGHRA and YSYEKL. This CDR3 region has 16 residues. The CDR3 nucleotides read TGCGCCAGCAGCCAAGGTTACGGAGTTACGGTCCACGAGCAGTACTTC. It specifies CASSQGYGVTVHEQYF.

The V and J genes are TRBV4-1 and TRBJ2-3; 12 nucleotides line up with TRBD1. This CDR3 region has 17 residues. CDR1 and CDR2 from the germline V gene are MGHRA and YSYEKL. V dropped 4 bases and J dropped 5; count of bases not matched to a gene: 10. CDR3 residues: CASSRLEGTGGIDTQYF. CDR3 coding DNA: TGCGCCAGCAGCCGACTAGAGGGGACAGGGGGCATAGATACGCAGTATTTT.

The gene calls are TRBV5-1 and TRBJ2-3; D is uncertain. V was shortened by 0 bases and J by 4 bases, with 3 bases between the two germline ends. CDR1 and CDR2 (germline): SGHRS, YFSETQ. This CDR3 region has 12 residues. CDR3 in amino acids: CASSLAPDTQYF. CDR3 nucleotides: TGCGCCAGCAGCTTGGCCCCAGATACGCAGTATTTT.

This clone was found a few times. The rearrangement joins TRBV19 to TRBJ1-4, with 10 nucleotides matching TRBD1. The germline CDR1 and CDR2 sequences are LNHDA and SQIVND (reference sequence). Trimming took 2 bases from V and 6 from J; bases not matched to a gene: 3. This CDR3 has 15 residues. As DNA, the CDR3 is TGTGCCAGTAGTATATACGGGACAGGGGATGAAAAACTGTTTTTT. Translation gives CASSIYGTGDEKLFF.

The chain has TRBV7-2 and TRBJ2-7; D is unclear. V was cut by 3 bases and J by 2 bases, with 8 bases left in between. In germline, CDR1 is SGHTA, CDR2 FQGNSA. The CDR3 is 13 amino acids. CDR3 amino acids: CASSFGRTYEQYF. The CDR3 DNA sequence: TGTGCCAGCAGCTTCGGACGAACCTACGAGCAGTACTTC.